The present T cell receptor (beta chain) was sequenced within a study of regulatory T cells in long-lasting Graves disease. Documented time point: persistent/refractory GD, antithyroid drugs over 5 years with positive TRAb. RNA extracted from PBMCs served as the sequencing template. Sequencing libraries for TCR beta were prepared with iRepertoire HTBI primers and Arm-PCR of CDR3 regions. TCRdb called the multiplex PCR reads again in MiXCR, with one record for every CDR3 protein. This table holds roughly 400,000 distinct CDR3 sequences, around 20% found once. Germline assignment: CDR1 SNHLY and CDR2 FYNNEI. CDR3 length: 15 amino acids. The V end lost 8 bases, the J end lost 3 bases, and 19 bases lay between the germline ends.

Source: peripheral blood mononuclear cells (PBMCs), taken when the disease was refractory, from a patient treated with antithyroid drugs. The origin of this receptor is a female donor with Graves disease. This sequence joins TRBV2 and TRBJ1-1; a possible D gene is TRBD1 (5 bases). This chain's CDR3 is CASAPARAGYTEAFF. CDR3 nucleotides: TGTGCCAGCGCCCCGGCCAGGGCGGGGTACACTGAAGCTTTCTTT.